This TCR beta chain was sequenced for a study of blood T cells in healthy people across ages. Overall study findings and caveats: Fewer expanded clones and more diversity marked long-lived versus aged donors. Researchers judged that diversity estimates from one million T cells fell short of true values. The percentage of naive T cells correlated strongly with TCR beta diversity.

This CDR3 has 15 amino acids. Through a sample-barcoded 5' primer and a J-beta primer mix, a second PCR was run for roughly 6 to 11 cycles. One entry per CDR3 protein results from TCRdb running MiXCR on the 5' RACE reads. Among 1.5 million to 2 million distinct CDR3 sequences listed, roughly 50% were seen once. Every sample yielded at least 7 million isolated PBMCs. This clonotype was seen more than once but under ten times. What it binds is not known. The TCR was taken from a woman aged 40-49 years in good health. The chain links TRBV21-1 to TRBJ2-5; the DNA was not used to check the table's D call, TRBD1. TRBV21-1 is deemed a pseudogene. Sequencing was carried out using blood. In DNA form, the CDR3 reads TGTGCCAGCAGATGCGGGGACAGGGGGACAGAGACCCAGTACTTC. Its protein product is CASRCGDRGTETQYF.